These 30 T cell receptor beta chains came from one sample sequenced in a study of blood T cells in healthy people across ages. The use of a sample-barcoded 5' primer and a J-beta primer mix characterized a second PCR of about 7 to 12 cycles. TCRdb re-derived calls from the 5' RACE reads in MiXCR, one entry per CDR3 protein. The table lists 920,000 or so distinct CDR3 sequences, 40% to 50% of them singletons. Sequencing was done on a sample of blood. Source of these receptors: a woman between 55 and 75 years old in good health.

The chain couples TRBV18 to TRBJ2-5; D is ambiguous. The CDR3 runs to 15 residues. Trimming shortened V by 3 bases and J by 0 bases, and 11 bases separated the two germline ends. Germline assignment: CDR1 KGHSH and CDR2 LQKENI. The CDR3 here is CASSPSNAYQETQYF. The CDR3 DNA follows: TGTGCCAGCTCACCTTCGAACGCGTACCAAGAGACCCAGTACTTC.

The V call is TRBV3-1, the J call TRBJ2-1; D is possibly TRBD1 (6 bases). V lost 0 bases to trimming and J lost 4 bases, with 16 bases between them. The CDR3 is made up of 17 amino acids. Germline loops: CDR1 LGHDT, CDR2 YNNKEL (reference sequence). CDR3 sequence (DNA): TGTGCCAGCAGCCAAGAGGGTTTGGACAGCCCTTACAATGAGCAGTTCTTC. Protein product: CASSQEGLDSPYNEQFF.

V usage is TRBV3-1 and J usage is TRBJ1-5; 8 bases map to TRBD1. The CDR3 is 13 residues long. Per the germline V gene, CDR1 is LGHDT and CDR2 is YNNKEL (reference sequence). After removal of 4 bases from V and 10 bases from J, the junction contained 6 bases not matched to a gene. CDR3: CASSPDRASPQHF. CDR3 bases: TGTGCCAGCAGCCCGGACAGGGCTTCTCCCCAGCATTTT.

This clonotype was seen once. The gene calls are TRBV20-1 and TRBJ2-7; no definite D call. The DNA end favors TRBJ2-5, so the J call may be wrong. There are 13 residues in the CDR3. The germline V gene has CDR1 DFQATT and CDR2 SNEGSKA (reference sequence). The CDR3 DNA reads TGCAGTGCACGACCGCCTGGGGTGGAGACCCAGTACTTC. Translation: CSARPPGVETQYF.

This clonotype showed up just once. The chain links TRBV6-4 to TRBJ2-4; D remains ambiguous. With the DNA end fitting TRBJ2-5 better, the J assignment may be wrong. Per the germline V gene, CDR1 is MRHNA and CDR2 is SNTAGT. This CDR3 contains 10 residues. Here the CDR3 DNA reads TGTGCCGGATGGGTTGAGACCCAGTACTTC. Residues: CAGWVETQYF.

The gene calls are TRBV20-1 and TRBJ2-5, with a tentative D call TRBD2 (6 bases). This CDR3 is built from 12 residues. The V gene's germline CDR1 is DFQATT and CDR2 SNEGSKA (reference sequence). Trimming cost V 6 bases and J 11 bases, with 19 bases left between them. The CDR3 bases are TGCAGTGCCCGGGACCTCCCGGAGGGGCAGTACTTC. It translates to CSARDLPEGQYF.

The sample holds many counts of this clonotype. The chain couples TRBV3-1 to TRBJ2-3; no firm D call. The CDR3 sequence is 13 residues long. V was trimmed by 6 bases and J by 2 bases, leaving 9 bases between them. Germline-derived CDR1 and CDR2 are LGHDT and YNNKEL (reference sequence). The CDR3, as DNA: TGTGCCAGCAGTCAACCTTCCACAGATACGCAGTATTTT. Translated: CASSQPSTDTQYF.

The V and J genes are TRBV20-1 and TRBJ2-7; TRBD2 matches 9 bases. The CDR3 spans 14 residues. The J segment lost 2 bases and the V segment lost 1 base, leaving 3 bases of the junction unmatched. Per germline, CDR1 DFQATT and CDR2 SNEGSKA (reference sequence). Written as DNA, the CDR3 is TGCAGTGCTAGAGGACTAGCGGTAACCTACGAGCAGTACTTC. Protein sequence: CSARGLAVTYEQYF.

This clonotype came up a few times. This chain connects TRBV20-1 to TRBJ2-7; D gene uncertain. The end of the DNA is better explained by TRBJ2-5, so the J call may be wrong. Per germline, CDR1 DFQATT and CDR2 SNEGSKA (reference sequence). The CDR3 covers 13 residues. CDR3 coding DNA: TGCAGTGCTACACCTCAACCAGGAGAGACCCAGTACTTC. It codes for CSATPQPGETQYF.

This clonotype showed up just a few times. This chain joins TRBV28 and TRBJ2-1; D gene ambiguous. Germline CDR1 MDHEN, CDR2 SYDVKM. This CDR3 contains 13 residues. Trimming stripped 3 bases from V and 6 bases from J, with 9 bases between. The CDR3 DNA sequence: TGTGCCAGCAGTTTTGGCGTAGGCAATGAGCAGTTCTTC. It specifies CASSFGVGNEQFF.

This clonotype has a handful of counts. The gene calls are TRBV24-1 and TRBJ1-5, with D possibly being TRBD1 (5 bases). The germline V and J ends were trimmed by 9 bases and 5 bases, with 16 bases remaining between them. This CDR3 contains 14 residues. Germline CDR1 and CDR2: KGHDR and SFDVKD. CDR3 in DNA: TGTGCCACCGCGGGGCCAGGGTATGATCAGCCCCAGCATTTT. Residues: CATAGPGYDQPQHF.

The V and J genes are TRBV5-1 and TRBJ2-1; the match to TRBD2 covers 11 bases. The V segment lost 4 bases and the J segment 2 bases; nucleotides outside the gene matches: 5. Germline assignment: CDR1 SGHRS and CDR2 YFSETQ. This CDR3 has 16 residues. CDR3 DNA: TGCGCCAGCAGCGTTGTAGCGGGAGGGCCCTACAATGAGCAGTTCTTC. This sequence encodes CASSVVAGGPYNEQFF.

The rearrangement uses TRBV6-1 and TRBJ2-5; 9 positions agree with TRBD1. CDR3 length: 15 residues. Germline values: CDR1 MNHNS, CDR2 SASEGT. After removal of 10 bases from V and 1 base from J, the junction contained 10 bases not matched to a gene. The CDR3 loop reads CANTPGQGRQETQYF. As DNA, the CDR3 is TGTGCCAACACCCCGGGACAGGGTCGCCAAGAGACCCAGTACTTC.

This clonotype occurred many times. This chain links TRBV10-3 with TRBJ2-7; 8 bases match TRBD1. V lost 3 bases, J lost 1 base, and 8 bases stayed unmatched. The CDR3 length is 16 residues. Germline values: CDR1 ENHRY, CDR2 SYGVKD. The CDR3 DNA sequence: TGTGCCATCAGTGATGCGGGACAGGCCGATTCCTACGAGCAGTACTTC. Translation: CAISDAGQADSYEQYF.

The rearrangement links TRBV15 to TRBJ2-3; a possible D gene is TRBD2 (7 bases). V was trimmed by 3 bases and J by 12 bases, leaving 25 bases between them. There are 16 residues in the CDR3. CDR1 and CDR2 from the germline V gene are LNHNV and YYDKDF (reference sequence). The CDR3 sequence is CATSSSQAGATRIQYF. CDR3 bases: TGTGCCACCAGCAGCAGCCAGGCGGGGGCAACGCGTATCCAGTATTTT.

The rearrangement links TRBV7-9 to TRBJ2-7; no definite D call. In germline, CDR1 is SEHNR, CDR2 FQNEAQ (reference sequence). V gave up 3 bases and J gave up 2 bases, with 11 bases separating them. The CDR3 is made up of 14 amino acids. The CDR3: CASSFPPGTYEQYF. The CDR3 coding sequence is TGTGCCAGCAGCTTTCCGCCAGGTACCTACGAGCAGTACTTC.

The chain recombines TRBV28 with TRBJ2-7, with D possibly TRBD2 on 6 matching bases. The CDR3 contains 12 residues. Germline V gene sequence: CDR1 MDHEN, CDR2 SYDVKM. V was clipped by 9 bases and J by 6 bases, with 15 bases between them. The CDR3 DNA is TGTGCCAGTAGGGACTCCCTCGGCGAGCAGTACTTC. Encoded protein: CASRDSLGEQYF.

CDR3 nucleotides: TGTGCCAGCAGTCTCCGGGTTGTCTTGTCGGGGGAATTCGGCTCCTACGAGCAGTACTTC. This codes for CASSLRVVLSGEFGSYEQYF. The J gene is TRBJ2-7, the V gene TRBV6-1, with D perhaps TRBD2 (6 bases). The CDR3 spans 20 residues. CDR1 MNHNS and CDR2 SASEGT come from the germline V gene. Trimming took 5 bases from V and 0 from J, leaving 29 bases between them.

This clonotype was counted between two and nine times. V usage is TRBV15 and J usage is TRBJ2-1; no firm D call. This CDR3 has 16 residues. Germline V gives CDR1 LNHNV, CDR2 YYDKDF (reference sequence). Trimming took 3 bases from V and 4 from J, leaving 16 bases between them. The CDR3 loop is CATSSGRSNLYNEQFF. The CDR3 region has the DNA TGTGCCACCAGCAGTGGAAGGTCCAATTTGTACAATGAGCAGTTCTTC.

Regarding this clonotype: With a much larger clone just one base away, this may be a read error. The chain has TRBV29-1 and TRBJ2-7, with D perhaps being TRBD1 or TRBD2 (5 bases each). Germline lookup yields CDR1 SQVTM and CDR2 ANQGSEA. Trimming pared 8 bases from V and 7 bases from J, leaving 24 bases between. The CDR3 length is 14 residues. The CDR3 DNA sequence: TGCAGCACCAAAGGGGAGAGCCCCACGGGGGAGCAGTACTTC. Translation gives CSTKGESPTGEQYF.

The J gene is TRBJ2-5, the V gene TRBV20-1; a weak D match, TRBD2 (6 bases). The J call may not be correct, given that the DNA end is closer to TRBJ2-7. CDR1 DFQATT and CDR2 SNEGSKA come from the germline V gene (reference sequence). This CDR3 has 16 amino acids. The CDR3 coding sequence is TGCAGTGCTAGAGATCCCCAAAGTGGGCGGGACCGCGAGCAGTACTTC. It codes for CSARDPQSGRDREQYF.

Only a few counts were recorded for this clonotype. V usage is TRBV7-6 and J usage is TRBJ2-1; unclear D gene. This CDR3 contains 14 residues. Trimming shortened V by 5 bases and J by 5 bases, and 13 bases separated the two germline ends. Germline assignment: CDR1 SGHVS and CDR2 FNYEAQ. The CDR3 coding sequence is TGTGCCAGCAGCGGCAGTGGAGTCCACAATGAGCAGTTCTTC. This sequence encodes CASSGSGVHNEQFF.

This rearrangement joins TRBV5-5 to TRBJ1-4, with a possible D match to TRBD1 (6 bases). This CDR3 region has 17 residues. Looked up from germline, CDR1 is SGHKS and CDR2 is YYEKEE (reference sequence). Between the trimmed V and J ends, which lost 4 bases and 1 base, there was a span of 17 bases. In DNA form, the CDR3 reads TGTGCCAGCAGCCTTGGGACACCTAAGCTAACTAATGAAAAACTGTTTTTT. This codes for CASSLGTPKLTNEKLFF.

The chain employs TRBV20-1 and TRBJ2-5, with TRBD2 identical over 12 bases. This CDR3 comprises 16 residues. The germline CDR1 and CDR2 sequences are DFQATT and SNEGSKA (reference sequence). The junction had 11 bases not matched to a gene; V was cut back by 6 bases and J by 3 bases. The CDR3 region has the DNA TGCAGTGCACCGAGGTTACTAGCGGGAGGAAAAGAGACCCAGTACTTC. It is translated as CSAPRLLAGGKETQYF.

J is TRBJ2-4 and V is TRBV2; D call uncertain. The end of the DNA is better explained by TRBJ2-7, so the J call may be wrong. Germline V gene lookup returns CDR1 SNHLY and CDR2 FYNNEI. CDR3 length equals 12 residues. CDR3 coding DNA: TGTGCCAGCCTAGGCAGGAACTACGAGCAGTACTTC. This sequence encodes CASLGRNYEQYF.

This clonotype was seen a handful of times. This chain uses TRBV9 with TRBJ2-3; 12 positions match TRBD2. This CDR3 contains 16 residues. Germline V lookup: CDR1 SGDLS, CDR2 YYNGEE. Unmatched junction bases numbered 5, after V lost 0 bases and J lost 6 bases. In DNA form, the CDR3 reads TGTGCCAGCAGCGTAGGACTAGCGGGAGTCGTTGATACGCAGTATTTT. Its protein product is CASSVGLAGVVDTQYF.

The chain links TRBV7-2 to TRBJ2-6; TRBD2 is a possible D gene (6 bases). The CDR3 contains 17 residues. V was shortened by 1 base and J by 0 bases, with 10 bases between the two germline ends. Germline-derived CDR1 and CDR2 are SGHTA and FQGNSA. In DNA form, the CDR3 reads TGTGCCAGCAGCTTAGTGGCGGGAATCTCTGGGGCCAACGTCCTGACTTTC. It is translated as CASSLVAGISGANVLTF.

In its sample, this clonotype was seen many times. The chain's CDR3 is CASSLGTGGWGNQPQHF. The CDR3 coding sequence is TGTGCCAGCAGCTTGGGGACAGGGGGCTGGGGCAATCAGCCCCAGCATTTT. V and J are TRBV11-2 and TRBJ1-5; 12 bases agree with TRBD1. The CDR3 contains 17 residues. Germline CDR1 and CDR2: SGHAT and FQNNGV. The V gene end was trimmed by 3 bases and the J gene end by 2 bases; junction bases not matched to a gene: 5. The variable domain in full, completed from reference TRBV11-2 and TRBJ1-5, reads EAGVAQSPRYKIIEKRQSVAFWCNPISGHATLYWYQQILGQGPKLLIQFQNNGVVDDSQLPKDRFSAERLKGVDSTLKIQPAKLEDSAVYLCASSLGTGGWGNQPQHFGDGTRLSIL.

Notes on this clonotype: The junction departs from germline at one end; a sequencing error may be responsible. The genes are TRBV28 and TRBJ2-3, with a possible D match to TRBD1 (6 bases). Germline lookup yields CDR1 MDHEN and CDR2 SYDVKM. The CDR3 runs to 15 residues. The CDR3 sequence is CATSQGSSGTDTQYF. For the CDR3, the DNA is TGTGCCACCAGTCAGGGGAGCTCTGGCACAGATACGCAGTATTTT.

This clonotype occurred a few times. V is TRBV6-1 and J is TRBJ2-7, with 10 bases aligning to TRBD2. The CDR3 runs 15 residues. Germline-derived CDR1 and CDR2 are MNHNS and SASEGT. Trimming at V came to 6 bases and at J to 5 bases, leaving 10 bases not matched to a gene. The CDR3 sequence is CASSPTAGGSDEQYF. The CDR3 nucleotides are TGTGCCAGCAGCCCCACAGCGGGAGGGAGCGACGAGCAGTACTTC.